The 24 T cell receptor beta chains below were found in one sample sequenced in a study of T cells expressing NK-cell markers. TCRdb re-called the 5' RACE reads; every CDR3 protein appears as one record, without DNA. The sample has hundreds of thousands of distinct CDR3 sequences; the top ten hold approximately 6.8%. Sequenced: blood T cells: a sorted CD56 or NKG2C T cell subset, CD4+ or CD8+ T cells, or bulk PBMC T cells (not recorded which). Receptors originate from a woman between 18 and 70 years old in good health.

The chain recombines TRBV4-3 with TRBJ1-1; TCRdb indicates TRBD1, and absent DNA this call remains unverified. This CDR3 comprises 18 residues. Germline CDR1 LGHNA, CDR2 YSLEER. CDR3 residues: CASSQDWPEGQGDTEAFF.

The chain recombines TRBV29-1 with TRBJ1-2; the D call of TRBD1 rests on TCRdb alone, since no DNA is present to check it. CDR1 and CDR2 (germline): SQVTM, ANQGSEA. The CDR3 runs to 12 residues. This chain's CDR3 is CSVATGARGYTF.

The gene calls are TRBV29-1 and TRBJ1-5. CDR1 is SQVTM, CDR2 ANQGSEA, per germline. The CDR3 runs 12 residues. CDR3 in amino acids: CSVRGIGQPQHF.

The chain joins TRBV20-1 to TRBJ2-7; TCRdb's D gene call, TRBD2, goes unchecked for lack of DNA. CDR1 and CDR2 from the germline V gene are DFQATT and SNEGSKA (reference sequence). The CDR3 is made up of 15 amino acids. The CDR3 is CSARGGRGLLDEQYF.

This chain connects TRBV7-2 to TRBJ2-1; the TCRdb call, TRBD1, lacks DNA for checking. Germline V gene data show CDR1 as SGHTA and CDR2 as FQGNSA. This CDR3 has 13 amino acids. CDR3 protein: CASSFSGAGEQFF.

The rearrangement uses TRBV28 and TRBJ2-7. The CDR3 loop spans 14 amino acids. Germline loops: CDR1 MDHEN, CDR2 SYDVKM. The CDR3 spells CASSSSGGRYEQYF.

This sequence joins TRBV6-2 or TRBV6-3 and TRBJ2-7; the TCRdb D gene call, TRBD1, has no DNA to confirm it. Germline CDR1 reads MNHEY; CDR2 reads SVGEGT. The CDR3 has 15 residues. The CDR3 is CASSSLRQPSYEQYF.

CDR3 sequence: CSAKGRLGTEAFF. This chain joins TRBV20-1 and TRBJ1-1. CDR1 DFQATT and CDR2 SNEGSKA come from the germline V gene (reference sequence). The CDR3 loop spans 13 amino acids.

The rearrangement uses TRBV6-1 and TRBJ1-2; no DNA is available, so the TRBD1 call from TCRdb remains unchecked. The CDR3 contains 13 residues. CDR1 MNHNS and CDR2 SASEGT come from the germline V gene. CDR3 loop: CASQQGTNYGYTF.

The chain is built from TRBV29-1 and TRBJ2-6. Germline loops: CDR1 SQVTM, CDR2 ANQGSEA. The CDR3 has 15 amino acids. This chain's CDR3 is CSVVGGYSGANVLTF.

This chain connects TRBV6-6 to TRBJ1-5. Germline V gives CDR1 MNHNY, CDR2 SVGAGI (reference sequence). The CDR3 loop spans 13 amino acids. CDR3 amino acids: CASSFQGNQPQHF.

The chain joins TRBV11-3 to TRBJ2-5; without DNA, the TCRdb call of TRBD1 cannot be checked. The CDR3 contains 14 residues. Germline values: CDR1 SGHNT, CDR2 YENEEA. This CDR3 is CASSFLGQEETQYF.

The rearrangement uses TRBV19 and TRBJ1-5; checking the TCRdb D call of TRBD1 is not possible without DNA. Germline lookup yields CDR1 LNHDA and CDR2 SQIVND (reference sequence). The CDR3 sequence is 15 residues long. The CDR3 is CARAGTDNSNQPQHF. The full variable domain, completed using reference TRBV19 and TRBJ1-5, is DGGITQSPKYLFRKEGQNVTLSCEQNLNHDAMYWYRQDPGQGLRLIYYSQIVNDFQKGDIAEGYSVSREKKESFPLTVTSAQKNPTAFYLCARAGTDNSNQPQHFGDGTRLSIL.

The gene calls are TRBV29-1 and TRBJ2-1; as DNA is missing, the TRBD1 call by TCRdb cannot be tested. The CDR3 runs to 13 residues. Looked up from germline, CDR1 is SQVTM and CDR2 is ANQGSEA. CDR3 protein: CSVPGTTYNEQFF.

The chain employs TRBV29-1 and TRBJ2-1; the TRBD1 assignment by TCRdb is unverifiable without DNA. CDR1 is SQVTM and CDR2 is ANQGSEA in the germline V gene. The CDR3 covers 16 residues. The CDR3 sequence is CSVVLGQRGPVNEQFF.

The chain links TRBV15 to TRBJ1-1. This CDR3 has 15 amino acids. CDR1 and CDR2 (germline): LNHNV, YYDKDF (reference sequence). The CDR3 here is CATSRDGRLNTEAFF.

CDR3 sequence reads: CSAREMSSSYNEQFF. The rearrangement joins TRBV20-1 to TRBJ2-1. This CDR3 has 15 amino acids. From germline, CDR1 is DFQATT and CDR2 SNEGSKA (reference sequence).

The chain carries TRBV5-1 and TRBJ2-2; TCRdb reports TRBD1, a call that lacks DNA to check it against. CDR3 length: 13 amino acids. Germline CDR1 is SGHRS and CDR2 is YFSETQ. The CDR3 protein is CASSGGQSTELFF.

V is TRBV24-1 and J is TRBJ2-1; TCRdb gives TRBD2 as the D gene, but with no DNA this cannot be confirmed. Looked up from germline, CDR1 is KGHDR and CDR2 is SFDVKD. This CDR3 is 17 amino acids long. CDR3 loop: CATSETHSGSRVNEQFF.

The chain is built from TRBV20-1 and TRBJ1-1; there is no DNA to check the TCRdb D call of TRBD1. CDR1 and CDR2 (germline): DFQATT, SNEGSKA (reference sequence). This CDR3 is 14 amino acids long. CDR3 amino acids: CSLFFGAVNTEAFF.

The chain carries TRBV7-2 and TRBJ2-5. Germline V gives CDR1 SGHTA, CDR2 FQGNSA. CDR3 length: 16 residues. The CDR3 loop is CASSSGNRNRQETQYF.

The chain joins TRBV27 to TRBJ2-1; TCRdb reports TRBD1, a call that lacks DNA to check it against. Germline CDR1 is MNHEY and CDR2 is SMNVEV (reference sequence). The CDR3 has 12 residues. This chain's CDR3 is CASSLWGNEQFF.

The CDR3 protein is CSARARAGAEAFF. The rearrangement uses TRBV20-1 and TRBJ1-1. In germline, CDR1 is DFQATT, CDR2 SNEGSKA (reference sequence). This CDR3 comprises 13 residues.

CDR3 amino acids: CASSKDGPAKSGANVLTF. The chain couples TRBV21-1 to TRBJ2-6. TRBV21-1 is marked as a pseudogene. The CDR3 contains 18 residues.